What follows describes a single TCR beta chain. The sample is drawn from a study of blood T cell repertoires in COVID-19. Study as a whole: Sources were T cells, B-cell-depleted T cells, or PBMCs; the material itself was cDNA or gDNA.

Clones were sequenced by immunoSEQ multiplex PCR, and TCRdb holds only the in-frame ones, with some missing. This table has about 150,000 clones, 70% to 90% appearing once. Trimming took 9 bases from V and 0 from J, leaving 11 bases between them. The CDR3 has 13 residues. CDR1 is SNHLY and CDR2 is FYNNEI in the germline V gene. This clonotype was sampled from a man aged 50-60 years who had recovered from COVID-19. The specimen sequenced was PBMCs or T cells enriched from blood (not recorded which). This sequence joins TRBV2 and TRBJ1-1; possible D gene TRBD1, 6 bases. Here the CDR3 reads CASGYRVNTEAFF. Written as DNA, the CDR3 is TGTGCCAGTGGGTACAGGGTGAACACTGAAGCTTTCTTT.